This T cell receptor (beta chain) was retrieved from a study of cytomegalovirus exposure and HLA in healthy donors. Overall study findings and caveats: Usually a TCR sequence was rare, but some public TCRs were found in many donors. The productive fraction for most TCR beta V segments was about 87% or about 30% in an earlier analysis. CMV antigen specificity of three CMV-associated chains was confirmed in vitro. The study designated 150 or so TCR beta chains cytomegalovirus-associated.

V was clipped by 0 bases and J by 6 bases, with 9 bases between them. This CDR3 contains 14 residues. Germline lookup yields CDR1 LGHNT and CDR2 FRNRAP. Concerning this clone itself: What it binds is unknown.

Both 60 Vbeta primers and 13 Jbeta primers went into the PCR. Only in-frame clones appear in the TCRdb table, and some are missing; sequencing was by immunoSEQ multiplex PCR. In total, the table holds some 160,000 clones. Material: PBMCs. The rearrangement links TRBV12-5 to TRBJ1-5, with no clear D. This receptor was obtained from a man in his thirties or forties in good health and CMV-seronegative. This CDR3 is CASGLVVGGQPQHF. CDR3 sequence (DNA): TGTGCTAGTGGTTTGGTAGTGGGAGGTCAGCCCCAGCATTTT.